The source of this TCR beta chain is a study of immune characterization of retroperitoneal liposarcoma. TCRdb used MiXCR to reprocess the PCR reads, holding one entry per CDR3 protein. The sample records around 10,000 distinct CDR3 sequences, 45% to 50% being singletons. Germline V gene sequence: CDR1 MGHDK, CDR2 SYGVNS. The ends were cut back, 2 bases at V and 3 bases at J, with 11 bases in the middle. This CDR3 has 15 residues. The sequence derives from a female donor with retroperitoneal liposarcoma. V gene TRBV25-1 combines with J gene TRBJ2-1; no firm D call. The sequenced material came from tumor tissue. The CDR3 DNA reads as TGTGCCAGCAGTGAACTAGGAATCGACTACAATGAGCAGTTCTTC. This translates into CASSELGIDYNEQFF. Drawing the rest from reference TRBV25-1 and TRBJ2-1, the complete variable domain is EADIYQTPRYLVIGTGKKITLECSQTMGHDKMYWYQQDPGMELHLIHYSYGVNSTEKGDLSSESTVSRIRTEHFPLTLESARPSHTSQYLCASSELGIDYNEQFFGPGTRLTVL.